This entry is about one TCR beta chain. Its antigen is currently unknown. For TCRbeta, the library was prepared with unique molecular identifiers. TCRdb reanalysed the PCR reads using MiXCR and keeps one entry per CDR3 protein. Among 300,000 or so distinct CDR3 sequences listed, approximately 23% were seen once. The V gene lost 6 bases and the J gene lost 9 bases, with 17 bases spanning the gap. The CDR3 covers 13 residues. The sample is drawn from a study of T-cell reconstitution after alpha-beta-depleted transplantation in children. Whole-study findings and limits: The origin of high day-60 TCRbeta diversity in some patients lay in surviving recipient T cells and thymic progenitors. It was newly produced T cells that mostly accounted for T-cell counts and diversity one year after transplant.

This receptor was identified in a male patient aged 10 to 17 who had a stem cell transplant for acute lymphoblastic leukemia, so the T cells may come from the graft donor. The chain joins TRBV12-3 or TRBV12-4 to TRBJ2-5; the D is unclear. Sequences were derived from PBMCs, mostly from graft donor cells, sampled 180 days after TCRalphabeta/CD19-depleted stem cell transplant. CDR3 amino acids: CASSSLTPRPQYF. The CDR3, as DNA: TGTGCCAGCAGCTCCCTGACTCCGAGGCCCCAGTACTTC.